Detailed here is one T cell receptor (beta chain). What it binds is unknown. Germline loops: CDR1 SGHDT, CDR2 YYEEEE. Trimming removed 0 bases from V and 4 bases from J; junction bases left unmatched: 5. There are 15 residues in the CDR3. Cells sorted as Tregs were CD4+, CD25+ and CD127-/low. Findings and limits, study-wide: Tumor memory CD4+ T cell TCR gene usage was found to cluster with blood and lymph node memory CD4+ cells and with lymph node naive CD4+ cells. Greatest tumor Treg TCR overlap was with tumor naive CD4+ cells.

Constant-region reverse primers amplified full-length variable regions, followed by semi-nested Nested Universal Primer A PCR. MiXCR was run by TCRdb on the 5' RACE reads, yielding one entry per CDR3 protein. The top ten hold about 2.9% of the sample, which has more than 55,000 distinct CDR3 sequences, around 21% seen once. This rearrangement joins TRBV5-6 to TRBJ1-1; TRBD1 matches 8 bases. This receptor was taken from a female donor with breast cancer. Sample: tumor-infiltrating Tregs sorted from the breast tumor. CDR3 sequence reads: CASSLADRESTEAFF. The CDR3 DNA sequence: TGTGCCAGCAGCTTGGCGGACAGGGAAAGCACTGAAGCTTTCTTT. Looking up the rest from reference TRBV5-6 and TRBJ1-1 gives the full variable domain: DAGVTQSPTHLIKTRGQQVTLRCSPKSGHDTVSWYQQALGQGPQFIFQYYEEEERQRGNFPDRFSGHQFPNYSSELNVNALLLGDSALYLCASSLADRESTEAFFGQGTRLTVV.